The text below deals with one T cell receptor beta chain. Its antigen is not known. Pooling covered second doses at about 4 or about 12 weeks. The data originate from a study of T cell responses to AZD1222 COVID-19 vaccine. The germline V gene has CDR1 SGHTA and CDR2 FQGNSA. V dropped 0 bases and J dropped 0; count of bases not matched to a gene: 1. The CDR3 spans 16 residues. Findings and limits, study-wide: At baseline, just five or six AZD1222 recipients tested seropositive. Mapped onto spike, vaccine-associated CD4 TCRs spanned it and were dominant at 160-218 and 743-854. Unmutated variant regions are reportedly targeted by nearly half of spike-specific TCRs.

Produced via immunoSEQ multiplex PCR; TCRdb's table is partial and in-frame only. The top ten clones hold about 3.8% of a sample with about 160,000 clones, around 90% of them seen once. J is TRBJ2-2 and V is TRBV7-2, with 7 bases that match TRBD2. This sequence originates from an adult who received the AZD1222 COVID-19 vaccine. This specimen consisted of peripheral blood, obtained 28 days after the second AZD1222 dose. Here the CDR3 DNA reads TGTGCCAGCAGCTTAGCGGGACTACCGAACACCGGGGAGCTGTTTTTT. This gives the protein CASSLAGLPNTGELFF.